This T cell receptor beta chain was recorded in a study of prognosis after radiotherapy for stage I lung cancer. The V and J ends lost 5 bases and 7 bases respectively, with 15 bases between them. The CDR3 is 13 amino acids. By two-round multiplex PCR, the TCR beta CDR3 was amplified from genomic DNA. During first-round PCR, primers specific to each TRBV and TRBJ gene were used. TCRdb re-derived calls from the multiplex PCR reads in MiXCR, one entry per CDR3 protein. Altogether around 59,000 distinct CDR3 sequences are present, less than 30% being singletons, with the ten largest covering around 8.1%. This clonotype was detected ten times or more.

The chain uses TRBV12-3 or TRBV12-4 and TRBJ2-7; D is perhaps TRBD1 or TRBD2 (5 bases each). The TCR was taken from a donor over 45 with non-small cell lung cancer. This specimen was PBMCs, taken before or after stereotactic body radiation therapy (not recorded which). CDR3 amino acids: CASSQGPLEEQYF. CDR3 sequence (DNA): TGTGCCAGCAGTCAGGGACCACTTGAGGAGCAGTACTTC.